This is a list of T cell receptor beta chains from one sample in a study of blood T cell repertoires in COVID-19. Using immunoSEQ multiplex PCR, the repertoire was profiled, and TCRdb retains in-frame clones only, with some absent. The sample carries about 240,000 clones, about 89% recorded once. Sequenced input: PBMCs or T cells enriched from blood (not recorded which). Receptor source: a woman aged 30 to 39 who had recovered from COVID-19. Both conserved end residues are trimmed from each CDR3. Some rows have no size entry. The others give once, few or many, or a class for an expanded clone.

14	TRBV7-8	-	TRBJ2-3	ASSPWTSGYTDTQY
12	TRBV7-9	-	TRBJ1-5	ASQEGQANQPQH
14	TRBV4-3	-	TRBJ1-2	ASSQAGTGFVKGYT
11	TRBV5-4	many	TRBJ2-7	ASKVGGIDEQY
13	TRBV30	-	TRBJ2-1	AWSRLQGAYNEQF
13	TRBV28	-	TRBJ1-1	ASSLWTGGYTEAF
13	TRBV19	-	TRBJ1-6	ASSPGGGYNSPLH
12	TRBV16	-	TRBJ1-2	ASSIGQGADGYT
14	TRBV6-2/TRBV6-3	few	TRBJ1-1	ASSGLKTGYSTEAF
13	TRBV4-1	-	TRBJ1-1	ASSHADSLNTEAF
13	TRBV4-2	-	TRBJ2-7	ASSQETGELYEQY
19	TRBV7-3	-	TRBJ2-1	ASSRPATTGTSGRAYNEQF
14	TRBV27	-	TRBJ2-2	ASSLGLAGAHWELF
11	TRBV24-1	-	TRBJ2-3	ATMGEGTDTQY
13	TRBV7-2	-	TRBJ2-7	ASKKQSLAGDEQY
15	TRBV27	once	TRBJ1-3	ASSKYDGQGTGNTIY
12	TRBV6-5	once	TRBJ1-2	ASTRAGLVYGYT
13	TRBV5-6	-	TRBJ1-3	ASSATGLTGNTIY
10	TRBV7-9	-	TRBJ1-1	ASSWRYTEAF
13	TRBV2	-	TRBJ2-7	ASSEARGRAYEQY
17	TRBV6-1	-	TRBJ1-5	ASSESGDRVNQINQPQH
9	TRBV20-1	-	TRBJ1-3	SARLGNTIY
11	TRBV11-3	-	TRBJ1-1	ASSLEQNTEAF
13	TRBV5-4	once	TRBJ2-3	ASSLGGGATDTQY
10	TRBV30	-	TRBJ2-7	AWSGTGNEQY
10	TRBV27	-	TRBJ2-1	ASKSGYNEQF
14	TRBV7-9	-	TRBJ1-2	ARTFLSGAVGYGYT
13	TRBV18	-	TRBJ2-3	ASSPGLAGTDTQY
11	TRBV29-1	-	TRBJ1-1	SAGTGGNTEAF
13	TRBV3-1/TRBV3-2	once	TRBJ2-1	ASSQDTGTYNEQF
15	TRBV9	-	TRBJ1-1	ASSVGGQVKMNTEAF
10	TRBV7-9	-	TRBJ2-1	ASSLPGRGQF
12	TRBV7-2	-	TRBJ2-3	ASRPGGSTDTQY
12	TRBV5-1	-	TRBJ1-2	ASSLGQGTDGYT
13	TRBV30	-	TRBJ1-5	AWAEGPLGNQPQH
15	TRBV7-3	-	TRBJ2-1	ASSFSPASGRAGEQF
13	TRBV6-6	-	TRBJ1-3	ASSGGQQIGNTIY
13	TRBV7-3	once	TRBJ2-4	ASGERLGQKNIQY
13	TRBV6-2/TRBV6-3	-	TRBJ1-2	ASSFLGQGNYGYT
13	TRBV29-1	-	TRBJ1-1	SVEDLLQENTEAF
18	TRBV5-1	once	TRBJ2-3	ASSLLSGPGTSGRADTQY
15	TRBV4-3	-	TRBJ1-1	ASSQDLQGTTNTEAF
12	TRBV6-2/TRBV6-3	few	TRBJ2-7	ASSSRLVSYEQY
15	TRBV28	-	TRBJ2-3	ASSFSNLGGPADTQY
16	TRBV23-1	-	TRBJ1-1	ASTLPKGPDRENTEAF
9	TRBV18	-	TRBJ1-2	ASSPEVGYT
13	TRBV4-1	-	TRBJ1-2	ASSPGTVGYYGYT
13	TRBV5-4	-	TRBJ1-1	ASSSSGARGTEAF
13	TRBV18	-	TRBJ1-3	ASSRTGSSGNTIY
14	TRBV7-2	-	TRBJ1-2	ASSFSGGTGSYGYT
12	TRBV7-2	once	TRBJ1-5	ASSPGQGYQPQH
13	TRBV10-3	once	TRBJ2-2	AISRTGGQAGELF
16	TRBV18	-	TRBJ2-5	ASSPLAGYQAGAVAQY
12	TRBV3-1/TRBV3-2	-	TRBJ1-2	ASSHRQANYGYT
13	TRBV27	once	TRBJ1-1	ASSSPTGGINEAF
14	TRBV7-9	-	TRBJ2-2	ASSMTPGGIAGELF
14	TRBV7-9	-	TRBJ2-7	ASSLDLPALRGKQY
13	TRBV10-3	-	TRBJ1-3	AISYTGDSGNTIY
11	TRBV5-6	-	TRBJ1-1	ASSLDRDTEAF